The 17 T cell receptor beta chains listed next were all sequenced from one sample in a study of cytotoxic CD8 clonotypes in ibrutinib-treated CLL. Generated by immunoSEQ multiplex PCR, the TCRdb table keeps only in-frame clones and is missing some. This sample has over 200,000 clones; about three quarters occur once, and the top ten carry more than 4.5%. Sequenced here: PBMCs, sampled after 12 months of ibrutinib treatment. Receptors originate from a human donor with chronic lymphocytic leukemia.

This clone was found once. The rearrangement uses TRBV18 and TRBJ2-7, with 11 nucleotides matching TRBD1. Germline V gene data show CDR1 as KGHSH and CDR2 as LQKENI. CDR3 length equals 14 residues. The V and J ends lost 4 bases and 5 bases, in that order; junction bases with no gene match: 4. CDR3 nucleotides: TGTGCCAGCTCACTCGGGACAGGGGGACACGAGCAGTACTTC. Translated: CASSLGTGGHEQYF.

The chain has TRBV30 and TRBJ2-2; the D is unclear. V dropped 0 bases and J dropped 6 bases, with 5 bases sitting between them. CDR1 and CDR2 (germline): GTSNPN, SVGIG (reference sequence). CDR3 length equals 12 residues. The CDR3 region has the DNA TGTGCCTGGAGTGTATGGGCCGGGGAGCTGTTTTTT. Amino acid sequence: CAWSVWAGELFF.

Only one count was recorded for this clone. The CDR3 loop reads CASRTGTNQPQHF. CDR3 sequence (DNA): TGTGCCAGCAGGACAGGCACCAATCAGCCCCAGCATTTT. The gene calls are TRBV7-2 and TRBJ1-5, with D possibly matching TRBD1 (6 bases). The CDR3 runs 13 residues. From germline, CDR1 is SGHTA and CDR2 FQGNSA. V was clipped by 6 bases and J by 3 bases, with 9 bases between them.

This clone is a singleton in its sample. This rearrangement joins TRBV28 to TRBJ2-7, with no clear D. Trimming removed 5 bases from V and 9 bases from J, with 17 bases in between. There are 13 residues in the CDR3. CDR1 and CDR2 (germline): MDHEN, SYDVKM. This CDR3 is CASSTPSLDGQYF. DNA of the CDR3: TGTGCCAGCAGTACGCCGTCCCTCGATGGGCAGTACTTC.

This clone was recorded once. The rearrangement links TRBV7-2 to TRBJ1-1; D not certain. CDR1 and CDR2 from the germline V gene are SGHTA and FQGNSA. The CDR3 extends over 15 amino acids. V was clipped by 5 bases and J by 1 base, with 14 bases between them. The DNA for the CDR3 is TGTGCCAGCAGCGCCGCTCGCGTGGGGAACACTGAAGCTTTCTTT. Its protein is CASSAARVGNTEAFF.

The chain joins TRBV28 to TRBJ1-2; TRBD1 is a possible D gene (5 bases). CDR3 size: 13 residues. Germline CDR1 is MDHEN and CDR2 is SYDVKM. Trimming pared 6 bases from V and 4 bases from J, leaving 12 bases between. As DNA, the CDR3 is TGTGCCAGCAGACCTCAGGGCCCCTATGGCTACACCTTC. It translates to CASRPQGPYGYTF.

The chain employs TRBV5-4 and TRBJ2-7; 9 nucleotides match TRBD1. The CDR3 runs 15 residues. The germline V gene encodes CDR1 SGHNT and CDR2 YYREEE (reference sequence). The J segment lost 0 bases and the V segment lost 1 base, leaving 2 bases of the junction unmatched. As DNA, the CDR3 is TGTGCCAGCAGCTTGACAGGGGGCTCCTCCTACGAGCAGTACTTC. Amino acids: CASSLTGGSSYEQYF.

The chain employs TRBV5-4 and TRBJ2-7, with no clear D. Germline V gene lookup returns CDR1 SGHNT and CDR2 YYREEE (reference sequence). The CDR3 contains 9 residues. Trimming took 9 bases from V and 2 from J, leaving 3 bases between them. CDR3 in amino acids: CANPYEQYF. DNA of the CDR3: TGTGCCAACCCCTACGAGCAGTACTTC. The full variable domain, with the rest looked up from reference TRBV5-4 and TRBJ2-7, is ETGVTQSPTHLIKTRGQQVTLRCSSQSGHNTVSWYQQALGQGPQFIFQYYREEENGRGNFPPRFSGLQFPNYSSELNVNALELDDSALYLCANPYEQYFGPGTRLTVT.

V gene TRBV4-1 combines with J gene TRBJ2-3, with 7 bases aligning to TRBD2. This CDR3 has 16 residues. Per the germline V gene, CDR1 is MGHRA and CDR2 is YSYEKL. The ends lost 0 bases at V and 1 base at J; junction bases unmatched: 4. The CDR3 DNA reads TGCGCCAGCAGCCAAGATAACCGGGGGGGCACAGATACGCAGTATTTT. It specifies CASSQDNRGGTDTQYF.

V usage is TRBV30 and J usage is TRBJ1-1; TRBD1 agrees at 8 bases. V lost 2 bases, J lost 10 bases, and 6 bases stayed unmatched. CDR1 is GTSNPN, CDR2 SVGIG, per germline (reference sequence). The length of the CDR3 is 12 residues. CDR3 sequence reads: CAWSRQGLGAFF. The CDR3 bases are TGTGCCTGGAGTCGACAGGGGTTGGGAGCTTTCTTT. Variable domain in full (rest from reference TRBV30 and TRBJ1-1): SQTIHQWPATLVQPVGSPLSLECTVEGTSNPNLYWYRQAAGRGLQLLFYSVGIGQISSEVPQNLSASRPQDRQFILSSKKLLLSDSGFYLCAWSRQGLGAFFGQGTRLTVV.

A remark on this clone: At one end the junction does not follow the germline gene, possibly because of a read error. The V and J genes are TRBV5-3 and TRBJ2-7; D is undetermined. TRBV5-3 is identified as an open reading frame with a role that is uncertain. This CDR3 has 13 amino acids. CDR3 coding DNA: TGTGCCAGCAGCTTGCAGGCATTCTACGAGCAGTACTTC. Protein: CASSLQAFYEQYF.

The rearrangement links TRBV4-3 to TRBJ2-5; D not resolved. V lost 1 base, J lost 5 bases, and 11 bases lay in between. Germline V gene data show CDR1 as LGHNA and CDR2 as YSLEER. The CDR3 extends over 14 amino acids. CDR3 amino acids: CASSQGRPRETQYF. The CDR3, as DNA: TGCGCCAGCAGCCAAGGGCGGCCACGGGAGACCCAGTACTTC.

This clone was seen only once. The V gene is TRBV9, the J gene TRBJ1-1, with D hard to call. The length of the CDR3 is 15 residues. The ends were cut back, 4 bases at V and 2 bases at J, with 15 bases in the middle. The germline gives CDR1 SGDLS, CDR2 YYNGEE. The CDR3, as DNA: TGTGCCAGCAGCCCCTCGCTCGCCCCCAACACTGAAGCTTTCTTT. Its protein product is CASSPSLAPNTEAFF.

The chain carries TRBV19 and TRBJ1-3; 9 positions agree with TRBD1. CDR1 is LNHDA, CDR2 SQIVND, per germline (reference sequence). The CDR3 totals 14 residues. Trimming cost V 7 bases and J 3 bases; bases outside gene matches: 4. The CDR3 loop reads CASTDRGGGNTIYF. Here the CDR3 DNA reads TGTGCCAGTACGGACAGGGGTGGTGGAAACACCATATATTTT.

This clone was seen more than once but under ten times. CDR3 region: CATSTPERTSGSNQPQHF. The CDR3 nucleotides are TGTGCCACCAGCACCCCAGAGAGGACCTCCGGAAGCAATCAGCCCCAGCATTTT. The genes are TRBV15 and TRBJ1-5; unclear D gene. Trimming stripped 4 bases from V and 1 base from J, with 20 bases between. The CDR3 is 18 amino acids. Germline V gene sequence: CDR1 LNHNV, CDR2 YYDKDF (reference sequence). The entire variable domain, with the rest obtained from reference TRBV15 and TRBJ1-5, is as follows: DAMVIQNPRYQVTQFGKPVTLSCSQTLNHNVMYWYQQKSSQAPKLLFHYYDKDFNNEADTPDNFQSRRPNTSFCFLDIRSPGLGDTAMYLCATSTPERTSGSNQPQHFGDGTRLSIL.

This chain uses TRBV6-5 with TRBJ2-3; no clear D gene. Looked up from germline, CDR1 is MNHEY and CDR2 is SVGAGI. V shed 3 bases and J shed 2 bases, with 9 bases lying between them. The CDR3 sequence is 14 residues long. The CDR3 coding sequence is TGTGCCAGCAGTTATCAGTTAGCCACAGATACGCAGTATTTT. It translates to CASSYQLATDTQYF.

The J gene is TRBJ1-1, the V gene TRBV5-1; TRBD1 matches 9 bases. This CDR3 is built from 17 residues. CDR1 SGHRS and CDR2 YFSETQ come from the germline V gene. J lost 4 bases, V lost 4 bases, and 14 bases had no gene match. This CDR3 reads CASSPGTGTILGTEAFF. CDR3 DNA sequence: TGCGCCAGCAGCCCCGGGACAGGGACCATTTTGGGCACTGAAGCTTTCTTT.